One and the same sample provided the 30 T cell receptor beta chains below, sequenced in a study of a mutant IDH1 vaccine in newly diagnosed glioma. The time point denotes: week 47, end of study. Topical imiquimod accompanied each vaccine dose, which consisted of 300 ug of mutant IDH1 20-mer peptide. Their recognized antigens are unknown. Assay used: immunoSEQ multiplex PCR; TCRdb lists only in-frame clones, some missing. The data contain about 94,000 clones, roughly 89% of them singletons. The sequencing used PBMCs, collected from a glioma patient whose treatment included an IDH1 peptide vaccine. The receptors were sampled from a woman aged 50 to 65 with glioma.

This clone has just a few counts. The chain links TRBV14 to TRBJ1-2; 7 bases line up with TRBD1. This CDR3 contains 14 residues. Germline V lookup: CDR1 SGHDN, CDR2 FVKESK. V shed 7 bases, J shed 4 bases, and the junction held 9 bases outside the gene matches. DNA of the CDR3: TGTGCCAGCACCCCGGGACAGAACCTCTATGGCTACACCTTC. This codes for CASTPGQNLYGYTF.

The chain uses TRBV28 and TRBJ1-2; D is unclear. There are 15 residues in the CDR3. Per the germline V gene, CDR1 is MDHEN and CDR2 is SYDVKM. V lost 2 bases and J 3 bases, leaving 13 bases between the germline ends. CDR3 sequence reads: CASSLGGPSHYGYTF. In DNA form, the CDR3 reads TGTGCCAGCAGTTTAGGCGGTCCTTCCCACTATGGCTACACCTTC.

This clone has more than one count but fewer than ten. The CDR3 loop reads CASSRQGLNTEAFF. CDR3 in DNA: TGTGCCAGCAGCAGACAGGGATTGAACACTGAAGCTTTCTTT. J is TRBJ1-1 and V is TRBV14, with 7 nucleotides matching TRBD1. V lost 5 bases to trimming and J lost 0 bases; unmatched junction nucleotides: 3. Germline V gives CDR1 SGHDN, CDR2 FVKESK. The CDR3 is made up of 14 amino acids.

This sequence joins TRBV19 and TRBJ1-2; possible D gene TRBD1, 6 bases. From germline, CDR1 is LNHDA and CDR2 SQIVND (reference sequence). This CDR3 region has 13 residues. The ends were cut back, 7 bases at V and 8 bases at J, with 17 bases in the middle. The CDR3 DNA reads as TGTGCCAGTACGGGAGTACAGGGTCCCGGCTACACCTTC. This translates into CASTGVQGPGYTF.

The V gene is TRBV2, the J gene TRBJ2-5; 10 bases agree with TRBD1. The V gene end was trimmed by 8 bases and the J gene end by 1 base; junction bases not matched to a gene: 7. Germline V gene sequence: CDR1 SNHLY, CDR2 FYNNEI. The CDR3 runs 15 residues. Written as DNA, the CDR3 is TGTGCCAGCTGTTTCCGACAGGGGGCCCAAGAGACCCAGTACTTC. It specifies CASCFRQGAQETQYF.

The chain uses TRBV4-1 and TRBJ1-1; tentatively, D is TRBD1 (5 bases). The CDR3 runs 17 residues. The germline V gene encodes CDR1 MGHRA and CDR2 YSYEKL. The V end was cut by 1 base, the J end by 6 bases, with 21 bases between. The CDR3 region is CASSQGGGFGTIAEAFF. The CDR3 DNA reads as TGCGCCAGCAGCCAAGGGGGGGGGTTCGGGACGATCGCTGAAGCTTTCTTT.

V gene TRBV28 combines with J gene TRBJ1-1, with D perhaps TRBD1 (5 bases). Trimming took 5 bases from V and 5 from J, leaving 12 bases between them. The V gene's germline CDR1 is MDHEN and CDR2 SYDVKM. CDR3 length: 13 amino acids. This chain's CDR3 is CASSQGVWTEAFF. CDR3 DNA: TGTGCCAGCAGTCAAGGGGTCTGGACTGAAGCTTTCTTT. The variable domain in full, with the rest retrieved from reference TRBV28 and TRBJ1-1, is DVKVTQSSRYLVKRTGEKVFLECVQDMDHENMFWYRQDPGLGLRLIYFSYDVKMKEKGDIPEGYSVSREKKERFSLILESASTNQTSMYLCASSQGVWTEAFFGQGTRLTVV.

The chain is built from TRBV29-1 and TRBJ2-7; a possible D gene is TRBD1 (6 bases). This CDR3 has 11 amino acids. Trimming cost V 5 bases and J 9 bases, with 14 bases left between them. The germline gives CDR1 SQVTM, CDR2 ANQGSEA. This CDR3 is CSVQTEDRQYF. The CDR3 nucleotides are TGCAGCGTTCAAACGGAGGACAGGCAGTACTTC.

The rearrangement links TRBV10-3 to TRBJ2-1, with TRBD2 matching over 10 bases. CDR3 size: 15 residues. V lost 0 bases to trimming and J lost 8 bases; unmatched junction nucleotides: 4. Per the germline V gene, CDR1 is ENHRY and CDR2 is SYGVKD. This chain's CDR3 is CAISESSGRNYEQFF. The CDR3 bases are TGTGCCATCAGTGAGTCTAGCGGGAGGAACTATGAGCAGTTCTTC.

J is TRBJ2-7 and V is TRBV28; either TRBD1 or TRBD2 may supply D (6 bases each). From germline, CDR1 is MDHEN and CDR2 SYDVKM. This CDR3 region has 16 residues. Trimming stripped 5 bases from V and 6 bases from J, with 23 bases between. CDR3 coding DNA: TGTGCCAGCAGTGCGCCCATGACACCGGGGGCCGTCGAGCAGTACTTC. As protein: CASSAPMTPGAVEQYF.

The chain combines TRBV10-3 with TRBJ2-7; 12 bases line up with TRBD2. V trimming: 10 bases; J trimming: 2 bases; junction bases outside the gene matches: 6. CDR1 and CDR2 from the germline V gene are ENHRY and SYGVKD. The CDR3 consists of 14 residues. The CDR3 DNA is TGTGCCAGCGGGACTAGCGGGCTGACCTACGAGCAGTACTTC. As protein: CASGTSGLTYEQYF.

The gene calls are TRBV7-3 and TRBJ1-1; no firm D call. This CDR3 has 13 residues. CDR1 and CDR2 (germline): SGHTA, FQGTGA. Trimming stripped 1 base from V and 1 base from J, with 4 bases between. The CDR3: CASSLSQNTEAFF. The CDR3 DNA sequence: TGTGCCAGCAGCTTAAGCCAGAACACTGAAGCTTTCTTT. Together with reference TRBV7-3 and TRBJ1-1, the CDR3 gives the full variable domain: GAGVSQTPSNKVTEKGKYVELRCDPISGHTALYWYRQSLGQGPEFLIYFQGTGAADDSGLPNDRFFAVRPEGSVSTLKIQRTERGDSAVYLCASSLSQNTEAFFGQGTRLTVV.

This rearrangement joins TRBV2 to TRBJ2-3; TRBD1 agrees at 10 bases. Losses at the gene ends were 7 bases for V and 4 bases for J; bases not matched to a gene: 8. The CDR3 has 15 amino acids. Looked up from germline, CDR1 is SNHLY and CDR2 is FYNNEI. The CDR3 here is CASMTRDRGSDTQYF. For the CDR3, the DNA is TGTGCCAGCATGACCCGGGACAGGGGCTCAGATACGCAGTATTTT.

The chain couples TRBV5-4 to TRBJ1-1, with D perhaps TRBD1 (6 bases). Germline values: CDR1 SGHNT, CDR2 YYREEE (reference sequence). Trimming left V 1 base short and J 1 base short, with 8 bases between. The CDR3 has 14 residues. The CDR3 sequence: CASSLRDKNTEAFF. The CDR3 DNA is TGTGCCAGCAGCTTGCGGGACAAGAACACTGAAGCTTTCTTT.

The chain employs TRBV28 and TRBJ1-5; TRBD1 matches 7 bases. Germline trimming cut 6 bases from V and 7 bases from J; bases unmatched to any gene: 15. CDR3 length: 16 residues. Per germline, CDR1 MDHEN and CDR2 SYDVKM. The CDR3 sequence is CASSPSGTAYRQPQHF. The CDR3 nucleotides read TGTGCCAGCAGCCCGTCCGGGACAGCGTACCGGCAGCCCCAGCATTTT. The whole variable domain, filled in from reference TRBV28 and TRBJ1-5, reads DVKVTQSSRYLVKRTGEKVFLECVQDMDHENMFWYRQDPGLGLRLIYFSYDVKMKEKGDIPEGYSVSREKKERFSLILESASTNQTSMYLCASSPSGTAYRQPQHFGDGTRLSIL.

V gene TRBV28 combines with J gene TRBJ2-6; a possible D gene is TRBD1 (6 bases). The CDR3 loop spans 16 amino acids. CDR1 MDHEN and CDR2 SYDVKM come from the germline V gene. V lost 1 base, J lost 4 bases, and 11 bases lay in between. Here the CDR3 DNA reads TGTGCCAGCAGTTTATCATCAGGGGCAGGGGCCAACGTCCTGACTTTC. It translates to CASSLSSGAGANVLTF.

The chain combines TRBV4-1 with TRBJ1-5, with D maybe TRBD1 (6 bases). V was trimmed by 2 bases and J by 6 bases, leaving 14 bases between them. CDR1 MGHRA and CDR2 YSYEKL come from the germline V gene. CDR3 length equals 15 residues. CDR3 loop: CASSQTRDTGQPQHF. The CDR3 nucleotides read TGCGCCAGCAGCCAAACCCGGGACACCGGTCAGCCCCAGCATTTT.

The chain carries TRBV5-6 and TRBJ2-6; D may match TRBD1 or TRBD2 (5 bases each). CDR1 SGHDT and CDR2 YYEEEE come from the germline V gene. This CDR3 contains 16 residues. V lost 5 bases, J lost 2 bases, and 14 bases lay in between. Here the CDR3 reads CASRRDRGAGANVLTF. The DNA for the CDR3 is TGTGCCAGCAGACGGGACCGGGGAGCTGGGGCCAACGTCCTGACTTTC.

The CDR3 bases are TGTGCCAGCAGGCGCGCCGGGACAAGTCGTGGAAACACCATATATTTT. Translating it yields CASRRAGTSRGNTIYF. The V call is TRBV11-2, the J call TRBJ1-3; the D gene is possibly TRBD1 (6 bases). CDR1 and CDR2 (germline): SGHAT, FQNNGV. Between the trimmed V and J ends, which lost 6 bases and 3 bases, there was a span of 18 bases. The CDR3 spans 16 residues.

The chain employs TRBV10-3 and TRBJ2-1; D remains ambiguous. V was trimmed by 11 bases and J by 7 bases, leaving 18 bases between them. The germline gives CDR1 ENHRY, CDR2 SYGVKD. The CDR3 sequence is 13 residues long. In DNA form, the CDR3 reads TGTGCCTCTTTACCCCCGGAAGGGAATGAGCAGTTCTTC. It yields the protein CASLPPEGNEQFF.

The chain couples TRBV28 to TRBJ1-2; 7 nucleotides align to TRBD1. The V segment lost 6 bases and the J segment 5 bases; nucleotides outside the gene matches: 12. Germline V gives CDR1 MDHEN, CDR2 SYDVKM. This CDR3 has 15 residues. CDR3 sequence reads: CASRPAGQVFYGYTF. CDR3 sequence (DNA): TGTGCCAGCAGACCGGCAGGACAGGTTTTTTATGGCTACACCTTC.

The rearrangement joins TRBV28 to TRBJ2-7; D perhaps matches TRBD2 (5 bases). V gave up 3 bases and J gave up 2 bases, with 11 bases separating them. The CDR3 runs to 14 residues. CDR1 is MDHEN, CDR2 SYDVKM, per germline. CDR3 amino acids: CASSFRGSPYEQYF. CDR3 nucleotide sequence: TGTGCCAGCAGTTTTCGGGGTTCCCCCTACGAGCAGTACTTC.

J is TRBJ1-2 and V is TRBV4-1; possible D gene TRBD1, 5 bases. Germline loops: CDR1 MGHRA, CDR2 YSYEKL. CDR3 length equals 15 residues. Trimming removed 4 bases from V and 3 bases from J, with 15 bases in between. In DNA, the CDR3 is TGCGCCAGCAGCCCAGGGACCGCACAACACTATGGCTACACCTTC. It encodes CASSPGTAQHYGYTF.

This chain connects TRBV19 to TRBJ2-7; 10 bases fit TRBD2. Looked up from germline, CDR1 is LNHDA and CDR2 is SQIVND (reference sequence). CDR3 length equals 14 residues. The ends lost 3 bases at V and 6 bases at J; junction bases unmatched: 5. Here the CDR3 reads CASSISGLAFEQYF. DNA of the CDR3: TGTGCCAGTAGTATCTCGGGACTAGCGTTCGAGCAGTACTTC.

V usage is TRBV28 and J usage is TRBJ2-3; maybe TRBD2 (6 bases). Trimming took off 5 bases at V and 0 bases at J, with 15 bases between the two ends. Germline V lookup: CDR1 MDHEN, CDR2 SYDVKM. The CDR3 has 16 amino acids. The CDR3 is CASSGSGYTSTDTQYF. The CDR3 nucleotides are TGTGCCAGCAGTGGAAGCGGGTATACTAGCACAGATACGCAGTATTTT.

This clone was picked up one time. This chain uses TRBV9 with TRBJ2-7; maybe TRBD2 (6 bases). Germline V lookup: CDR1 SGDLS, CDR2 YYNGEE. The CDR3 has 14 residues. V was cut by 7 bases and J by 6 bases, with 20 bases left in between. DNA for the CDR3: TGTGCCAGCGGTCCCCGGAGGGGACTGAGCGAGCAGTACTTC. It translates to CASGPRRGLSEQYF.

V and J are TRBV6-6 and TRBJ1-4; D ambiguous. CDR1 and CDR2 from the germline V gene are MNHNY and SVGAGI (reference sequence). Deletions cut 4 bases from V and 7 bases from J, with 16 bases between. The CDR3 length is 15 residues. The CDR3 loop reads CASSSPPVDGEKLFF. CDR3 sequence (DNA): TGTGCCAGCAGTTCCCCGCCCGTCGACGGTGAAAAACTGTTTTTT.

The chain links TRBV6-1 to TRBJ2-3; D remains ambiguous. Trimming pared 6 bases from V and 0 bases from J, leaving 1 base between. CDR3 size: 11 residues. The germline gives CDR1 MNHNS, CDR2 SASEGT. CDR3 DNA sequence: TGTGCCAGCAGCAGCACAGATACGCAGTATTTT. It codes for CASSSTDTQYF.

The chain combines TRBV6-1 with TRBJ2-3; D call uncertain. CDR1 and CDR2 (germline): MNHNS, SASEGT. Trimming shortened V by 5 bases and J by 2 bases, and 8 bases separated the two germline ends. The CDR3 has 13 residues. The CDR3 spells CASSFVPTDTQYF. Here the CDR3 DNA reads TGTGCCAGCAGTTTCGTCCCCACAGATACGCAGTATTTT.

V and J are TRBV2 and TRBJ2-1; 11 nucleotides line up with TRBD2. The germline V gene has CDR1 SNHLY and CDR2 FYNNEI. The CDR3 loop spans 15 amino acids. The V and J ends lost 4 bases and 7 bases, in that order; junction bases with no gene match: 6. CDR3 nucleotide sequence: TGTGCCAGCAGTGCCGCTAGCGGGAGGCGGAATGAGCAGTTCTTC. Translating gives CASSAASGRRNEQFF.